This TCR beta chain was sequenced in a study of blood T cells in healthy people across ages. General observations from the study: Both higher diversity and more naive CD4+ cells marked long-lived donors when set against aged donors.

In regard to this clonotype: Its specificity is unknown.

V was clipped by 4 bases and J by 5 bases, with 8 bases between them. This CDR3 comprises 12 residues. Germline CDR1 LGHDT, CDR2 YNNKEL (reference sequence). The second PCR ran about 6 to 12 cycles with a sample-barcoded 5' primer and J-beta primers. A template-switch adaptor containing 12 random nucleotides labeled each cDNA molecule. MiXCR was run by TCRdb on the 5' RACE reads, yielding one entry per CDR3 protein. This table holds hundreds of thousands of distinct CDR3 sequences, about 21% found once. The V call is TRBV3-1, the J call TRBJ2-5; D unclear. Sequenced: blood. The receptor was derived from a man aged 65 to 79 in good health. The CDR3 sequence is CASSPIAETQYF. CDR3 sequence (DNA): TGTGCCAGCAGCCCAATAGCCGAGACCCAGTACTTC.